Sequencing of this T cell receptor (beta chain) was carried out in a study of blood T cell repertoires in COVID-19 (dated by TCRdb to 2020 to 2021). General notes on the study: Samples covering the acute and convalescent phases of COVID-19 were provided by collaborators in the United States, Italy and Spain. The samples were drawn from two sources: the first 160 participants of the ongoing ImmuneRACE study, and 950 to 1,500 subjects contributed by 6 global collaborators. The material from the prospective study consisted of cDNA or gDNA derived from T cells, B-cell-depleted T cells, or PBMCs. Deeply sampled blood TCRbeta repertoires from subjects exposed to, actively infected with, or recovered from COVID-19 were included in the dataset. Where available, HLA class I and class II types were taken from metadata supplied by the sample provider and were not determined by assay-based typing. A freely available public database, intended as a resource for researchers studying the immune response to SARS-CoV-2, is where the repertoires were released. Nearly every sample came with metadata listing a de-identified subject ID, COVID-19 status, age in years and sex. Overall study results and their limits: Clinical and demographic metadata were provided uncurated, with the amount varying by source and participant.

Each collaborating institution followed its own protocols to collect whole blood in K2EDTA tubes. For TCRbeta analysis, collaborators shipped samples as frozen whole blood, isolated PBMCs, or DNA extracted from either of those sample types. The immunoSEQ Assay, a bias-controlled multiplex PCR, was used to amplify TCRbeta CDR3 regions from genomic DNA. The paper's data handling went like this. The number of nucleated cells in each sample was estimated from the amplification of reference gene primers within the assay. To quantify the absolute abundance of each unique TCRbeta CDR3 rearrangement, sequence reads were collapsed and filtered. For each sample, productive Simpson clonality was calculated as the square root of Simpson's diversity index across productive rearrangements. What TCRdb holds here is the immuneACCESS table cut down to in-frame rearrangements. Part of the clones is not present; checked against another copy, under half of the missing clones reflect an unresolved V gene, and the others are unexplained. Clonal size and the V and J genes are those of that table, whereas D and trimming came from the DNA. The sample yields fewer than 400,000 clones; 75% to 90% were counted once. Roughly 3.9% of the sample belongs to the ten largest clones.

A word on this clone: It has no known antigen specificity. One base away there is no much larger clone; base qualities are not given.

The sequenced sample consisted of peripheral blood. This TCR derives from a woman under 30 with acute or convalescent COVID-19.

The CDR3 corresponds to CASSLAGGELFF. The nucleotide sequence is TGCGCCAGCAGCTTGGCGGGCGGGGAGCTGTTTTTT. This chain is built from TRBV5-1 and TRBJ2-2; the D gene remains uncertain. V is pared back by 0 bases and J by 7 bases, with 4 bases lying between the germline termini. Its CDR3 holds 12 amino acids, cysteine through phenylalanine. The DNA shown is the 36-base CDR3, in frame from base 1. CDR1 and CDR2 are read off the germline V gene as SGHRS and YFSETQ.